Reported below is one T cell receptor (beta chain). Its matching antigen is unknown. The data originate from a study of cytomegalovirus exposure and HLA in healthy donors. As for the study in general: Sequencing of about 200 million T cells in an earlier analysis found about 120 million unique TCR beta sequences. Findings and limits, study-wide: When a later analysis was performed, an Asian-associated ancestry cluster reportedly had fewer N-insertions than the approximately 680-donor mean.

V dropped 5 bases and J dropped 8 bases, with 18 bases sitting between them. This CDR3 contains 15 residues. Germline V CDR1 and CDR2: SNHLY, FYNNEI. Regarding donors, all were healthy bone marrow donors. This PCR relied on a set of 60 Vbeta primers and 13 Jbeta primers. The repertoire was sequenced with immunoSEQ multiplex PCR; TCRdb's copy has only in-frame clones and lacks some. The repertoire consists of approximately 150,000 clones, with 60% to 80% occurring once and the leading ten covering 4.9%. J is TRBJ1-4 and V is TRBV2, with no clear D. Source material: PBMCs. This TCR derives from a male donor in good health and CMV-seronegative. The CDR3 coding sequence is TGTGCCAGCAGTCGGGATCTCCGTGCGGCGGAAAAACTGTTTTTT. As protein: CASSRDLRAAEKLFF.